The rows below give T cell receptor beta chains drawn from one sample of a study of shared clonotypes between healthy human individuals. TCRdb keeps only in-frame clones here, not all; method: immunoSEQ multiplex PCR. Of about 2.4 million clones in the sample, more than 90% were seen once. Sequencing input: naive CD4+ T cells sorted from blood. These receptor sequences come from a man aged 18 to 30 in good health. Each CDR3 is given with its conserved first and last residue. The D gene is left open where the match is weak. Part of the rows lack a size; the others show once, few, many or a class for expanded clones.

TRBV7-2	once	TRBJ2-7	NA	TGTGCCAGCAGCTTAGGGGCCAAGCAGTACTTC	CASSLGAKQYF
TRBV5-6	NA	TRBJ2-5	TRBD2	TGTGCCAGCAGATTTATAGCGGGGCAAGAGACCCAGTACTTC	CASRFIAGQETQYF
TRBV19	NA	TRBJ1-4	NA	TGTGCCAGTAGTATCGACGTTCTCGGGGGTAATATGAAACTGTTTTTT	CASSIDVLGGNMKLFF
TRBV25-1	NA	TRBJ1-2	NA	TGTGCCAGCAGCGGGAGCACAGGAAGCGGGATTGGCTACACCTTC	CASSGSTGSGIGYTF
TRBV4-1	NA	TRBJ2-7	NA	TGCGCCAGCAGCCCTACGAGCGCCGGCCACTACGAGCAGTACTTC	CASSPTSAGHYEQYF
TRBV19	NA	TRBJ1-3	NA	TGTGCCAGTAGTACCGCACAGGTTTCTGGAAACACCATATATTTT	CASSTAQVSGNTIYF
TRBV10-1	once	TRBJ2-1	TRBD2	TGCGCCAGCAGTGAGTCGTTGGGACTAGCGGGGGGGCCGCTTGAGCAGTTCTTC	CASSESLGLAGGPLEQFF
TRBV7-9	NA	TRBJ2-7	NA	TGTGCCAGCAGCCAAACGAACGAGCAGTACTTC	CASSQTNEQYF
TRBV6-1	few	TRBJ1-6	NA	TGTGCCAGCAACCTCGACTGGGCCCTCCACTTT	CASNLDWALHF
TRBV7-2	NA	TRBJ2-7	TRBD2	TGTGCCAGCAGCTCGGGACTAGCGAACACCTACGAGCAGTACTTC	CASSSGLANTYEQYF
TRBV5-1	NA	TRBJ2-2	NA	TGCGCCAGCAGCCCGAGCCGTGACACCGGGGAGCTGTTTTTT	CASSPSRDTGELFF
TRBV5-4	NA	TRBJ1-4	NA	TGTGCCAGCAAGGGTACGGAGGAAAAACTGTTTTTT	CASKGTEEKLFF
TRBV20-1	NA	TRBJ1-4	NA	TGCAGTGCTAGAGGGAATGAAAAACTGTTTTTT	CSARGNEKLFF
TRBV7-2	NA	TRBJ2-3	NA	TGTGCCAGCAGCTTTTGGCGATATAGCACAGATACGCAGTATTTT	CASSFWRYSTDTQYF
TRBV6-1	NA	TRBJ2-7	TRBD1	TGTGCCAGCAGTCGGGACAGCTACTACGAGCAGTACTTC	CASSRDSYYEQYF
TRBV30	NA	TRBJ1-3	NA	TGTGCCTGGAGTGGCGGGGGCTCTGGAAACACCATATATTTT	CAWSGGGSGNTIYF
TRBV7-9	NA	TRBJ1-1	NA	TGTGCCAGCAGCTTACAGGGTAAGGGCACGACGGCCCCGAACACTGAAGCTTTCTTT	CASSLQGKGTTAPNTEAFF
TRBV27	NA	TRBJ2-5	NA	TGTGCCAGCAGTTTAGGGAAGGGGCCCCAAGAGACCCAGTACTTC	CASSLGKGPQETQYF
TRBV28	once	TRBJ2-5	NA	TGTGCCAGCAGCCCCAATCGGGGTACAGAGACCCAGTACTTC	CASSPNRGTETQYF
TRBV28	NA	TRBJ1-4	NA	TGTGCCAGCAGTACCCAGGGTGAAAAACTGTTTTTT	CASSTQGEKLFF
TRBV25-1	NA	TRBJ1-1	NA	TGTGCCAGCAGTGAATTCCGGGGGATAGACACTGAAGCTTTCTTT	CASSEFRGIDTEAFF
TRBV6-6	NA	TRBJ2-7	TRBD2	TGTGCCAGCAGTTACTCAACTAGCGGAACCTACGAGCAGTACTTC	CASSYSTSGTYEQYF
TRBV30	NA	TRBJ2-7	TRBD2	TGTGCCTGGAGTTCCCTCAGTCAAGCGGGAGGTGTGTACGAGCAGTACTTC	CAWSSLSQAGGVYEQYF
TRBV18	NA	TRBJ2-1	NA	TGTGCCAGCTCACGGGAATCGGTTTCCGGGGAGTTCTTC	CASSRESVSGEFF
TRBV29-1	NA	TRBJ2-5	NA	TGCAGCGGGGGACCGGGGGAGGAGACCCAGTACTTC	CSGGPGEETQYF
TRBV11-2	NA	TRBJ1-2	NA	TGTGCCAGCAGTTACGCAGGGACCGCGACCCCCTATGGCTACACCTTC	CASSYAGTATPYGYTF
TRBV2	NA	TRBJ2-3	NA	TGTGCCAGCGGGGGGCAGGGAGCCCAGACGCAGTATTTT	CASGGQGAQTQYF
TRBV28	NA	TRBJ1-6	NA	TGTGCCAGCAGGGAGTATGGGGGATCCTATAATTCACCCCTCCACTTT	CASREYGGSYNSPLHF
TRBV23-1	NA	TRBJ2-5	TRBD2	TGCGCCAGCAGTCATACAACTAGCGGGTACCAAGAGACCCAGTACTTC	CASSHTTSGYQETQYF
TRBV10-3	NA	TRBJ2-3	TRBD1	TGTGCCATCAAAAACAGGGGAACAGATACGCAGTATTTT	CAIKNRGTDTQYF
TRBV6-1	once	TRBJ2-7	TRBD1	TGTGCCAGCAGTTTAGACAGGGACGAGCAGTACTTC	CASSLDRDEQYF
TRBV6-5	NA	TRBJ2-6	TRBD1	TGTGCCAGCAGTTCCGGGACAGTCTCTGGGGCCAACGTCCTGACTTTC	CASSSGTVSGANVLTF
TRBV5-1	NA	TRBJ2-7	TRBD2	TGCGCCAGCAGCCCGGGGGGGCCATTTCCCGAGCAGTACTTC	CASSPGGPFPEQYF
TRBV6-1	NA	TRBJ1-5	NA	TGTGCCAGCAGGAGGGACAATAGCAATCAGCCCCAGCATTTT	CASRRDNSNQPQHF
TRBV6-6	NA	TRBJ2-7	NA	TGTGCCAGCAGTTACACGGACAGTACCGGGTACTTC	CASSYTDSTGYF
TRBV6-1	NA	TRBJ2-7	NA	TGTGCCAGCAGTTGGGGGCCAAATAGCTACGAGCAGTACTTC	CASSWGPNSYEQYF
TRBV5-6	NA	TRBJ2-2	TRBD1	TGTGCCAGCAGCTTGGGGACCGGGACAGGGTATTCCGGGGAGCTGTTTTTT	CASSLGTGTGYSGELFF
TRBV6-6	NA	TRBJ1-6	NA	TGTGCCAGCACCCGCGGGGCAGTCTATAATTCACCCCTCCACTTT	CASTRGAVYNSPLHF
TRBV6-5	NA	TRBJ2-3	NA	TGTGCCAGCAGGGCCTTACCCACAGATACGCAGTATTTT	CASRALPTDTQYF